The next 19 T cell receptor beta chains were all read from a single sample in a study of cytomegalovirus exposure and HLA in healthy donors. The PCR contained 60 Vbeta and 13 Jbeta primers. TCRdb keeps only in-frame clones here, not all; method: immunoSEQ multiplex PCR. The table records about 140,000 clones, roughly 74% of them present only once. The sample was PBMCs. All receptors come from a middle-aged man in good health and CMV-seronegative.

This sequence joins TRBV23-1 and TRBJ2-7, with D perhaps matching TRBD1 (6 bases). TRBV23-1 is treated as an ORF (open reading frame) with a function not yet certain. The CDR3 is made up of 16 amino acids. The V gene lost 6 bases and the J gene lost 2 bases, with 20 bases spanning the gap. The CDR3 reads CASSPSPGHATYEQYF. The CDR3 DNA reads TGCGCCAGCAGCCCGTCCCCGGGACACGCGACCTACGAGCAGTACTTC.

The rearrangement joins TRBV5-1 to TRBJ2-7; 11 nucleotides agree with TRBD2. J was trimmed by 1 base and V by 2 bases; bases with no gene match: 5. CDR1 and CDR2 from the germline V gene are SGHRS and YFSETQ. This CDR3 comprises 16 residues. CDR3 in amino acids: CASSLGPSGGSYEQYF. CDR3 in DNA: TGCGCCAGCAGCTTAGGGCCTAGCGGGGGGTCCTACGAGCAGTACTTC.

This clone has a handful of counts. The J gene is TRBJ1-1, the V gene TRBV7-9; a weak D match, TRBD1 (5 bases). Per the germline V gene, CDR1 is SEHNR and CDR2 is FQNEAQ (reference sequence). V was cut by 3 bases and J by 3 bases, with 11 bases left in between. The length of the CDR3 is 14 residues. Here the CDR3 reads CASSLQGGDTEAFF. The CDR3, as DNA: TGTGCCAGCAGCTTGCAGGGAGGGGACACTGAAGCTTTCTTT. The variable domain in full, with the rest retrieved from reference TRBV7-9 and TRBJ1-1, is DTGVSQNPRHKITKRGQNVTFRCDPISEHNRLYWYRQTLGQGPEFLTYFQNEAQLEKSRLLSDRFSAERPKGSFSTLEIQRTEQGDSAMYLCASSLQGGDTEAFFGQGTRLTVV.

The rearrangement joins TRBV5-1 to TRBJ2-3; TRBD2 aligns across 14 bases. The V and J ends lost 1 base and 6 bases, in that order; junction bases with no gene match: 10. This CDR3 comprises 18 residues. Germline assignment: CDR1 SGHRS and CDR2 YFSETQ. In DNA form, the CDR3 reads TGCGCCAGCAGCTTGTATTTTTCGACTAGCGGGGGGGTGGATACGCAGTATTTT. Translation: CASSLYFSTSGGVDTQYF.

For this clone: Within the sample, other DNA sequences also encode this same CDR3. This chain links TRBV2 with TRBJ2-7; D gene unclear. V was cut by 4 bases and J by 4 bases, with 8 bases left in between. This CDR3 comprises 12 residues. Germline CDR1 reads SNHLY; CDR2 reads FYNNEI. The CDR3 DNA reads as TGTGCCAGCAGTGGAATAACTTACGAGCAGTACTTC. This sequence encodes CASSGITYEQYF.

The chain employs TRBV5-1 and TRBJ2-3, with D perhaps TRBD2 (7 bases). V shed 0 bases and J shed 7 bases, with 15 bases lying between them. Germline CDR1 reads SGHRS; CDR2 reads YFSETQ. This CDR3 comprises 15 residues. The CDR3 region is CASSLGWGGENTQYF. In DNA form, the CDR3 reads TGCGCCAGCAGCTTGGGGTGGGGGGGCGAGAATACGCAGTATTTT.

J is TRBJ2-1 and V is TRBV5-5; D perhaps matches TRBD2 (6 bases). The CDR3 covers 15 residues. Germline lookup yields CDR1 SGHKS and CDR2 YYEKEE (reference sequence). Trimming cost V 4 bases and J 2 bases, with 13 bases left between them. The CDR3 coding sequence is TGTGCCAGCAGCGCGGGACTGCTGGCCTACAATGAGCAGTTCTTC. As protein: CASSAGLLAYNEQFF.

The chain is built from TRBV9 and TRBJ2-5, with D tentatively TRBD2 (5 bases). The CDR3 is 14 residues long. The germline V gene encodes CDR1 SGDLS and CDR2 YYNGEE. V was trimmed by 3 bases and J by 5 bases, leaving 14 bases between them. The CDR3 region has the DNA TGTGCCAGCAGCGCTGAGGGCCGACGGGAGACCCAGTACTTC. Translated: CASSAEGRRETQYF.

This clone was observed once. CDR3 residues: CASSETLVSSYNEQFF. In nucleotides, the CDR3 is TGTGCCAGCAGTGAAACGCTAGTGAGCTCCTACAATGAGCAGTTCTTC. V gene TRBV6-1 combines with J gene TRBJ2-1; the D is unclear. The CDR3 is 16 amino acids. CDR1 is MNHNS, CDR2 SASEGT, per germline. The V end was cut by 2 bases, the J end by 0 bases, with 11 bases between.

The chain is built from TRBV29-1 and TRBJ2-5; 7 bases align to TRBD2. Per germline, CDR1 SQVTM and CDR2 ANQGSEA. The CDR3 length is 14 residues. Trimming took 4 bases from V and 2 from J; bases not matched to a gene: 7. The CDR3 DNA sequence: TGCAGCGTTGGAGGGTGGGAGGGACAAGAGACCCAGTACTTC. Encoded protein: CSVGGWEGQETQYF.

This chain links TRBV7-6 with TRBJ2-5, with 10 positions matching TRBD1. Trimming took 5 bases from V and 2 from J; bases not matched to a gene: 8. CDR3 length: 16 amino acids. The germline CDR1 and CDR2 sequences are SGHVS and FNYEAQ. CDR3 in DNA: TGTGCCAGCAGCGCCCGACAGGGGGCGAAACAAGAGACCCAGTACTTC. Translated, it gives CASSARQGAKQETQYF. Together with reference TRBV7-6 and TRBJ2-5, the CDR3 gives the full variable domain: GAGVSQSPRYKVTKRGQDVALRCDPISGHVSLYWYRQALGQGPEFLTYFNYEAQQDKSGLPNDRFSAERPEGSISTLTIQRTEQRDSAMYRCASSARQGAKQETQYFGPGTRLLVL.

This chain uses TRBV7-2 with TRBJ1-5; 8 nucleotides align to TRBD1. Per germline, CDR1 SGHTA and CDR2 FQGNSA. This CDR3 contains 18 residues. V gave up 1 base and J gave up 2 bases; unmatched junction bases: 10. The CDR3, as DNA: TGTGCCAGCAGCTTAGAGGGGGCAGGGGGCGCCGGCAATCAGCCCCAGCATTTT. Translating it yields CASSLEGAGGAGNQPQHF.

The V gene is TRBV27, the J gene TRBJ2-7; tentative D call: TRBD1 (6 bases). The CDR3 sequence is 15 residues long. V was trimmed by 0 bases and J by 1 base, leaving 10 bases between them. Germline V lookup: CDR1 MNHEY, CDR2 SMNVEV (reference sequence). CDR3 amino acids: CASSLSAGESYEQYF. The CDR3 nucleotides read TGTGCCAGCAGTTTATCGGCAGGGGAATCCTACGAGCAGTACTTC.

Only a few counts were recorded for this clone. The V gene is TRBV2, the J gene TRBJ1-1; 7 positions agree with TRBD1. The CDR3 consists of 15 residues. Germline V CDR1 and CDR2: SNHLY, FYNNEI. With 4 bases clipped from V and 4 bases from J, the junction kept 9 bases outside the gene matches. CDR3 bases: TGTGCCAGCAGTGGGAAGGGGGCGCAGGGCACTGAAGCTTTCTTT. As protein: CASSGKGAQGTEAFF.

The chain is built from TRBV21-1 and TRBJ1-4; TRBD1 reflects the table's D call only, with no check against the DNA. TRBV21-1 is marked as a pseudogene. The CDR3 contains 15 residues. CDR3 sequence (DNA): TGTGCCAGCAGCACATACAGGGGGCGCGATGAAAAACTGTTTTTT. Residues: CASSTYRGRDEKLFF.

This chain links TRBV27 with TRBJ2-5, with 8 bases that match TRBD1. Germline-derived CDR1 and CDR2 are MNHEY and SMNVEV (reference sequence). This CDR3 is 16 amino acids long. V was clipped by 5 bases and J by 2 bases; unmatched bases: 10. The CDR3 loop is CASSPDREGLQETQYF. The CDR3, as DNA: TGTGCCAGCAGTCCGGACAGGGAAGGGTTACAAGAGACCCAGTACTTC.

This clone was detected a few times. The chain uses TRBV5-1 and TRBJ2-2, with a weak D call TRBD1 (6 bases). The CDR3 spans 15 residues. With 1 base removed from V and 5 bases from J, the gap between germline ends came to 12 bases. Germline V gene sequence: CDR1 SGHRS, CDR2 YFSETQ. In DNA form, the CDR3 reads TGCGCCAGCAGCTTGTCAGGGGCTATAACCGGGGAGCTGTTTTTT. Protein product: CASSLSGAITGELFF.

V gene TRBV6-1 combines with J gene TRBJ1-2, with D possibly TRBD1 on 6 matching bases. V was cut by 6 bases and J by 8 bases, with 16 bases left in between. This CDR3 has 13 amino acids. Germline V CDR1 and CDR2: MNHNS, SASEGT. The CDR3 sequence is CASSQSRGGGYTF. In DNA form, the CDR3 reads TGTGCCAGCAGCCAGAGCAGGGGTGGCGGCTACACCTTC.

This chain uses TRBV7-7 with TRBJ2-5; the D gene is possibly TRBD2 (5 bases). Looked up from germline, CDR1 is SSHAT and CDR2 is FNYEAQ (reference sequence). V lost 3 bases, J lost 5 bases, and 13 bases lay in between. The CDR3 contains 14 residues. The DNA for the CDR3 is TGTGCCAGCAGCTTGGTAGGAGGTTTTGAGACCCAGTACTTC. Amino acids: CASSLVGGFETQYF.